These 5 T cell receptor beta chains came from one sample sequenced in a study of beta chain features in type 1 diabetes. What these receptors recognize is not known. Every isolated RNA sample was fully reverse transcribed, so sequencing captured expressed TCRB transcripts. TCRdb's table, derived via immunoSEQ multiplex PCR, lists solely in-frame clones and lacks some. The data show 310,000 or so clones, approximately 9.7% seen once. General study points: Shorter TCRB CDR3s, moderately but significantly so, marked every one of the four CD4+ subsets in Type 1 diabetes patients.

Sequences were obtained from central memory CD4+ T cells from blood. The receptors were gathered from a man aged 25-40 years with type 1 diabetes.

This clone appeared a few times. The gene calls are TRBV30 and TRBJ2-5; 8 nucleotides line up with TRBD2. V lost 7 bases, J lost 0 bases, and 1 base stayed unmatched. Germline lookup yields CDR1 GTSNPN and CDR2 SVGIG (reference sequence). CDR3 length: 12 residues. The CDR3: CASAGDQETQYF. CDR3 nucleotide sequence: TGTGCCTCAGCGGGGGACCAAGAGACCCAGTACTTC. Filled out from reference TRBV30 and TRBJ2-5, the complete variable domain reads SQTIHQWPATLVQPVGSPLSLECTVEGTSNPNLYWYRQAAGRGLQLLFYSVGIGQISSEVPQNLSASRPQDRQFILSSKKLLLSDSGFYLCASAGDQETQYFGPGTRLLVL.

This clone was counted only a few times. The chain uses TRBV4-3 and TRBJ1-4, with unresolved D. Germline V gene data show CDR1 as LGHNA and CDR2 as YSLEER. Trimming removed 0 bases from V and 5 bases from J, with 13 bases in between. CDR3 length: 16 residues. The CDR3: CASSQEGRSPNEKLFF. The CDR3 coding sequence is TGCGCCAGCAGCCAAGAGGGCAGGAGCCCGAATGAAAAACTGTTTTTT.

This clone has just a few counts. The genes are TRBV11-2 and TRBJ2-3; 12 bases are shared with TRBD2. Germline CDR1 and CDR2: SGHAT and FQNNGV. V shed 1 base and J 8 bases; nucleotides not matched to a gene: 10. The CDR3 extends over 17 amino acids. The DNA of the CDR3 is TGTGCCAGCAGCTTAGCCGCGACTAGCGGGGGAGGAGGTACGCAGTATTTT. Translating it yields CASSLAATSGGGGTQYF.

In this sample, this clone turned up a few times. V gene TRBV5-4 combines with J gene TRBJ2-3; a weak D match, TRBD1 (6 bases). The length of the CDR3 is 15 residues. V lost 2 bases, J lost 0 bases, and 10 bases lay in between. Germline-derived CDR1 and CDR2 are SGHNT and YYREEE (reference sequence). The CDR3: CASSFRGLSTDTQYF. In nucleotides, the CDR3 is TGTGCCAGCAGCTTCAGGGGCCTTAGCACAGATACGCAGTATTTT. The full variable domain, its missing parts supplied by reference TRBV5-4 and TRBJ2-3, is ETGVTQSPTHLIKTRGQQVTLRCSSQSGHNTVSWYQQALGQGPQFIFQYYREEENGRGNFPPRFSGLQFPNYSSELNVNALELDDSALYLCASSFRGLSTDTQYFGPGTRLTVL.

In this sample, this clone turned up a few times. J is TRBJ2-3 and V is TRBV13; D is unclear. Trimming removed 4 bases at V and 0 bases at J, with 11 bases between. CDR1 is PRHDT, CDR2 FYEKMQ, per germline (reference sequence). The length of the CDR3 is 15 residues. The CDR3 DNA follows: TGTGCCAGCAGCTATAACCACCGAAGCACAGATACGCAGTATTTT. Protein product: CASSYNHRSTDTQYF. Full variable domain (outside the CDR3, taken from reference TRBV13 and TRBJ2-3): AAGVIQSPRHLIKEKRETATLKCYPIPRHDTVYWYQQGPGQDPQFLISFYEKMQSDKGSIPDRFSAQQFSDYHSELNMSSLELGDSALYFCASSYNHRSTDTQYFGPGTRLTVL.